These T cell receptor beta chains were read from a single sample in a study of blood T cell repertoires in COVID-19. The repertoire was sequenced with immunoSEQ multiplex PCR; TCRdb's copy has only in-frame clones and lacks some. This sample has 270,000 or so clones; about nine tenths occur once, and the top ten carry approximately 3%. Input material: peripheral blood. The receptor source for this set is a woman aged 25 to 45 with active or convalescent COVID-19. The CDR3 runs from the conserved cysteine through the conserved F or W. The D gene is left open where the match is weak. A clone size is listed for some rows: how often the clone was seen (once, few, many), or a class if it is expanded.

V gene	J gene	clone size	D gene	CDR3 protein	CDR3 DNA
TRBV7-2	TRBJ1-2	.	TRBD1	CASSLNTGGADGYTF	TGTGCCAGCAGCTTAAACACAGGGGGCGCGGATGGCTACACCTTC
TRBV6-4	TRBJ2-1	.	.	CASSPRGGTYNEQFF	TGTGCCAGCAGCCCCAGGGGCGGTACCTACAATGAGCAGTTCTTC
TRBV6-2/TRBV6-3	TRBJ2-7	few	.	CASSRREYEQYF	TGTGCCAGCAGCCGGAGGGAGTACGAGCAGTACTTC
TRBV5-1	TRBJ2-1	.	TRBD2	CASRSAPSGGYNEQFF	TGCGCCAGCCGGAGTGCTCCTAGCGGGGGGTACAATGAGCAGTTCTTC
TRBV6-5	TRBJ2-6	.	.	CASRGSGANVLTF	TGTGCCAGTAGGGGGTCTGGGGCCAACGTCCTGACTTTC
TRBV5-1	TRBJ1-2	.	.	CASSLEGAFYGYTF	TGCGCCAGCAGCTTAGAGGGCGCCTTCTATGGCTACACCTTC
TRBV2	TRBJ1-5	.	TRBD1	CASSGGTGEGPQHF	TGTGCCAGCAGTGGTGGGACAGGGGAAGGGCCCCAGCATTTT
TRBV6-2/TRBV6-3	TRBJ1-2	.	.	CASSYSWSVPNYGYTF	TGTGCCAGCAGTTACTCGTGGTCAGTCCCTAACTATGGCTACACCTTC
TRBV6-5	TRBJ1-1	.	.	CASSDRTAITEAFF	TGTGCCAGTTCCGATCGGACAGCCATTACTGAAGCTTTCTTT
TRBV9	TRBJ1-5	few	TRBD1	CASSLGTADNQPQHF	TGTGCCAGCAGCCTTGGGACAGCAGACAATCAGCCCCAGCATTTT
TRBV5-4	TRBJ2-7	.	.	CASSRPSRGLSYEQYF	TGTGCCAGCAGTCGTCCGTCCAGGGGCCTTTCCTACGAGCAGTACTTC
TRBV6-4	TRBJ1-3	.	TRBD1	CASSPDRAGNTIYF	TGTGCCAGCAGTCCAGACAGGGCTGGAAACACCATATATTTT
TRBV7-9	TRBJ2-7	.	.	CASSFSGSYEQYF	TGTGCCAGCAGCTTCTCAGGGTCCTACGAGCAGTACTTC
TRBV6-2/TRBV6-3	TRBJ1-5	.	TRBD1	CASSYLIDRDRNQPQHF	TGTGCCAGCAGTTACTTGATCGACAGGGACCGCAATCAGCCCCAGCATTTT
TRBV9	TRBJ1-5	.	.	CASSVIYPPVSQPQHF	TGTGCCAGCAGCGTAATTTACCCCCCGGTTAGTCAGCCCCAGCATTTT
TRBV5-6	TRBJ2-1	.	.	CASSLGSQAFYNEQFF	TGTGCCAGCAGCTTGGGGTCCCAGGCCTTTTACAATGAGCAGTTCTTC
TRBV7-9	TRBJ1-2	.	TRBD1	CASSSPGTGDKNYGYTF	TGTGCCAGCAGCTCTCCCGGGACAGGCGATAAGAACTATGGCTACACCTTC
TRBV7-8	TRBJ1-2	.	TRBD1	CASSLGQYYGYTF	TGTGCCAGCAGCCTGGGACAGTACTATGGCTACACCTTC
TRBV15	TRBJ1-2	.	.	CATSREAFPGAGYTF	TGTGCCACCAGCAGAGAGGCTTTCCCAGGGGCTGGCTACACCTTC
TRBV6-5	TRBJ1-2	.	.	CASSSGTLVSGWGYTF	TGTGCCAGCAGTTCGGGAACGTTGGTATCTGGATGGGGCTACACCTTC